The 24 T cell receptor beta chains in this list originate from one sample, sequenced in a study of blood T cells in healthy people across ages. It was with a sample-barcoded 5' primer and a J-beta primer mix that a second PCR of about 6 to 12 cycles was run. TCRdb processed the 5' RACE reads anew with MiXCR; each CDR3 protein has one entry. The sample consists of around 990,000 distinct CDR3 sequences, 20% to 25% of them appearing once. These same data were also listed under a study on T cells of mothers and their children.

What was sequenced was blood. These receptor sequences come from a girl aged 2 to 10 in good health.

The genes are TRBV20-1 and TRBJ2-3; 10 positions match TRBD2. Looked up from germline, CDR1 is DFQATT and CDR2 is SNEGSKA (reference sequence). V lost 6 bases, J lost 2 bases, and 5 bases stayed unmatched. The length of the CDR3 is 14 residues. The CDR3 DNA is TGCAGTGCAAGCCTAGCGGGGGACACAGATACGCAGTATTTT. Translated: CSASLAGDTDTQYF.

Comment on this clonotype: At one of its ends the junction is not consistent with the germline gene, which may arise from a read error. J is TRBJ2-1 and V is TRBV7-8, with D perhaps TRBD1 (5 bases). The last part of the DNA fits TRBJ2-7 better; the J call may be wrong. CDR1 is SGHVS and CDR2 is FQNEAQ in the germline V gene. CDR3 length: 14 residues. CDR3 DNA sequence: TGTGCCGGCAGCTTCTGGACGGGTAGGGGCGAGCAGTACTTC. Translated: CAGSFWTGRGEQYF.

J is TRBJ2-5 and V is TRBV2; unclear D gene. This CDR3 is built from 13 residues. Trimming shortened V by 7 bases and J by 2 bases, and 11 bases separated the two germline ends. Germline CDR1 SNHLY, CDR2 FYNNEI. The CDR3 loop is CASMVEEQETQYF. In DNA, the CDR3 is TGTGCCAGCATGGTTGAGGAACAAGAGACCCAGTACTTC.

This clonotype came up many times. The rearrangement uses TRBV10-3 and TRBJ2-5; D gene ambiguous. Germline values: CDR1 ENHRY, CDR2 SYGVKD. This CDR3 is 12 amino acids long. Trimming cost V 0 bases and J 1 base, with 0 bases left between them. CDR3 sequence: CAISESQETQYF. CDR3 nucleotide sequence: TGTGCCATCAGTGAGTCCCAAGAGACCCAGTACTTC.

The rearrangement links TRBV29-1 to TRBJ2-1; D is undetermined. Trimming took off 1 base at V and 1 base at J, with 8 bases between the two ends. Germline lookup yields CDR1 SQVTM and CDR2 ANQGSEA. This CDR3 is built from 14 residues. CDR3 in DNA: TGCAGCGTTGAAGGCCTGGGGTCCTACAATGAGCAGTTCTTC. Its protein product is CSVEGLGSYNEQFF.

This rearrangement joins TRBV7-2 to TRBJ2-5; D not resolved. Trimming cost V 3 bases and J 3 bases, with 8 bases left between them. This CDR3 spans 13 amino acids. Germline V gene lookup returns CDR1 SGHTA and CDR2 FQGNSA. The CDR3 spells CASSFASEETQYF. CDR3 in DNA: TGTGCCAGCAGCTTCGCGTCGGAAGAGACCCAGTACTTC.

This clonotype was detected a few times. The chain is built from TRBV9 and TRBJ2-1; TRBD2 aligns across 7 bases. The V gene end was trimmed by 4 bases and the J gene end by 6 bases; junction bases not matched to a gene: 7. The CDR3 is 14 amino acids. Germline values: CDR1 SGDLS, CDR2 YYNGEE. CDR3 DNA sequence: TGTGCCAGCAGCACGGGGGGAATGGGCAATGAGCAGTTCTTC. Its protein product is CASSTGGMGNEQFF.

This clonotype was seen once. The gene calls are TRBV3-1 and TRBJ1-1, with a tentative D call TRBD1 (5 bases). This CDR3 has 13 amino acids. Per the germline V gene, CDR1 is LGHDT and CDR2 is YNNKEL (reference sequence). Trimming pared 4 bases from V and 6 bases from J, leaving 12 bases between. CDR3 coding DNA: TGTGCCAGCAGCCTGTCAGGGTGGGCTGAAGCTTTCTTT. It translates to CASSLSGWAEAFF.

The chain employs TRBV28 and TRBJ2-1; TRBD2 matches 11 bases. The DNA end lines up better with TRBJ2-5; the J call may be wrong. CDR1 is MDHEN and CDR2 is SYDVKM in the germline V gene. The CDR3 loop spans 17 amino acids. Here the CDR3 DNA reads TGTGCCAGCAGTCCCTCACTAGCGGGAGTAAAGGTTCGGACCCAGTACTTC. It is translated as CASSPSLAGVKVRTQYF.

This clonotype was detected only a few times. The genes are TRBV28 and TRBJ1-1, with D possibly being TRBD1 (5 bases). The V end lost 6 bases, the J end lost 0 bases, and 14 bases lay between the germline ends. Germline CDR1 reads MDHEN; CDR2 reads SYDVKM. The CDR3 is made up of 15 amino acids. Here the CDR3 DNA reads TGTGCCAGCAGACTAAGGGGAGCTCTGAACACTGAAGCTTTCTTT. This sequence encodes CASRLRGALNTEAFF.

This clonotype has a handful of counts. The chain carries TRBV7-2 and TRBJ1-1; tentative D call: TRBD1 (5 bases). V was pared by 1 base and J by 6 bases, with 9 bases between. Germline CDR1 SGHTA, CDR2 FQGNSA. The CDR3 extends over 13 amino acids. The CDR3 DNA follows: TGTGCCAGCAGCTTAGAGCGACAGTCTGAAGCTTTCTTT. Amino acids: CASSLERQSEAFF. Filled out from reference TRBV7-2 and TRBJ1-1, the complete variable domain reads GAGVSQSPSNKVTEKGKDVELRCDPISGHTALYWYRQSLGQGLEFLIYFQGNSAPDKSGLPSDRFSAERTGGSVSTLTIQRTQQEDSAVYLCASSLERQSEAFFGQGTRLTVV.

This clonotype has just a few counts. V gene TRBV27 combines with J gene TRBJ1-3, with TRBD1 identical over 7 bases. Germline CDR1 and CDR2: MNHEY and SMNVEV (reference sequence). The CDR3 length is 15 residues. V shed 3 bases and J 3 bases; nucleotides not matched to a gene: 5. CDR3: CASSFSGQSGNTIYF. The CDR3 DNA follows: TGTGCCAGCAGTTTTTCGGGACAGAGTGGAAACACCATATATTTT.

The chain employs TRBV12-3 or TRBV12-4 and TRBJ2-7; D is unresolved. V gave up 5 bases and J gave up 7 bases, with 9 bases separating them. The CDR3 runs 11 residues. For the CDR3, the DNA is TGTGCCAGCAGTCAATTCAAGGAGCAGTACTTC. This sequence encodes CASSQFKEQYF.

This clonotype was counted at least ten times. The chain links TRBV6-5 to TRBJ1-2; D is possibly TRBD1 (6 bases). The V gene lost 5 bases and the J gene lost 4 bases, with 14 bases spanning the gap. The CDR3 length is 14 residues. Germline values: CDR1 MNHEY, CDR2 SVGAGI. The CDR3 spells CASSKLQGVYGYTF. CDR3 nucleotides: TGTGCCAGCAGTAAATTACAGGGAGTCTATGGCTACACCTTC.

Concerning this clonotype: The junction shows a germline mismatch at one end, possibly a read error. This chain joins TRBV28 and TRBJ2-1; D is ambiguous. The J call may be wrong; the DNA end is better matched by TRBJ2-7. CDR3 length equals 11 residues. Per the germline V gene, CDR1 is MDHEN and CDR2 is SYDVKM. The CDR3 here is CANSSPPEQYF. DNA of the CDR3: TGTGCCAACAGTTCTCCGCCCGAGCAGTACTTC.

This clonotype was counted between two and nine times. The rearrangement joins TRBV6-5 to TRBJ2-3; D is ambiguous. The CDR3 consists of 15 residues. Germline CDR1 MNHEY, CDR2 SVGAGI. V shed 6 bases and J shed 4 bases, with 17 bases lying between them. CDR3 sequence (DNA): TGTGCCAGCAGCCCGGACCATATGCACGCAGATACGCAGTATTTT. As protein: CASSPDHMHADTQYF.

This clonotype was seen repeatedly, ten times or more. V usage is TRBV29-1 and J usage is TRBJ1-2; D is ambiguous. Germline-derived CDR1 and CDR2 are SQVTM and ANQGSEA. CDR3 size: 8 residues. V lost 3 bases, J lost 7 bases, and 0 bases lay in between. This chain's CDR3 is CSVDGYTF. CDR3 in DNA: TGCAGCGTTGATGGCTACACCTTC.

The chain uses TRBV29-1 and TRBJ1-3; D might be TRBD1 (6 bases). The CDR3 has 14 amino acids. V was pared by 4 bases and J by 0 bases, with 10 bases between. Germline loops: CDR1 SQVTM, CDR2 ANQGSEA. Written as DNA, the CDR3 is TGCAGCGTTGTCCCACAGGGCTCTGGAAACACCATATATTTT. It yields the protein CSVVPQGSGNTIYF.

This clonotype came up a few times. The chain links TRBV5-5 to TRBJ2-7, with D unclear. The CDR3 sequence is 11 residues long. Per the germline V gene, CDR1 is SGHKS and CDR2 is YYEKEE (reference sequence). Trimming took 0 bases from V and 6 from J, leaving 4 bases between them. CDR3 bases: TGTGCCAGCAGCTTGGACCGCGAGCAGTACTTC. Protein: CASSLDREQYF.

The chain combines TRBV29-1 with TRBJ2-1, with D possibly TRBD2 on 6 matching bases. The V gene lost 3 bases and the J gene lost 7 bases, with 10 bases spanning the gap. CDR1 and CDR2 (germline): SQVTM, ANQGSEA. The CDR3 is 12 residues long. This chain's CDR3 is CSVEERVNEQFF. In DNA form, the CDR3 reads TGCAGCGTTGAGGAGCGGGTGAATGAGCAGTTCTTC.

The sample holds a few counts of this clonotype. This chain uses TRBV4-2 with TRBJ1-5; TRBD1 matches at 7 bases. In germline, CDR1 is LGHNA, CDR2 YNFKEQ. The CDR3 totals 14 residues. The junction had 4 bases not matched to a gene; V was cut back by 2 bases and J by 6 bases. Here the CDR3 reads CASSQNRGPQPQHF. The CDR3 coding sequence is TGTGCCAGCAGCCAAAACAGGGGACCTCAGCCCCAGCATTTT.

At least ten counts were recorded for this clonotype. The chain recombines TRBV4-1 with TRBJ2-5, with D uncertain. The CDR3 runs 13 residues. V lost 1 base, J lost 4 bases, and 7 bases lay in between. The V gene's germline CDR1 is MGHRA and CDR2 YSYEKL. For the CDR3, the DNA is TGCGCCAGCAGCCAAGGAACCCCAGAGACCCAGTACTTC. Its protein is CASSQGTPETQYF.

Only a few counts were recorded for this clonotype. This rearrangement joins TRBV13 to TRBJ2-7; 8 bases align to TRBD1. The J segment lost 1 base and the V segment lost 3 bases, leaving 14 bases of the junction unmatched. The V gene's germline CDR1 is PRHDT and CDR2 FYEKMQ (reference sequence). The CDR3 length is 18 residues. CDR3 sequence (DNA): TGTGCCAGCAGCTTTGGACAGGGAAAGGTCCCCAATTCCTACGAGCAGTACTTC. It encodes CASSFGQGKVPNSYEQYF.

The count of this clonotype is one. The chain uses TRBV7-9 and TRBJ2-2; D not resolved. Trimming took 4 bases from V and 7 from J, leaving 13 bases between them. CDR3 size: 14 residues. CDR1 SEHNR and CDR2 FQNEAQ come from the germline V gene (reference sequence). The DNA of the CDR3 is TGTGCCAGCAGCTCCGATGGTTTTAACGGGGAGCTGTTTTTT. Residues: CASSSDGFNGELFF.